This is a list of T cell receptor beta chains from one sample in a study of blood T cell repertoires in COVID-19. Some clones are missing from TCRdb's copy, which holds only in-frame ones; the method was immunoSEQ multiplex PCR. This table holds approximately 230,000 clones, approximately 88% found once. Specimen: peripheral blood. All receptors come from a woman between 25 and 40 years old with COVID-19, enrolled during active disease. Each CDR3 is given with its conserved first and last residue. Each record gives: clone size, D gene, V gene, CDR3 length, J gene, CDR3 DNA, CDR3 protein. A D gene is named only where the DNA matches it firmly. Size is omitted from some rows. Given values are once, few, many or a class for expanded clones.

>NA|TRBD1|TRBV7-9|12|TRBJ1-2
TGTGCCAGCAGCTACGAGACAGGGGCCGGGGCCTTC
CASSYETGAGAF
>once|NA|TRBV13|15|TRBJ2-1
TGTGCCAGCAGCTTAGGCTTGCGGGGATACAATGAGCAGTTCTTC
CASSLGLRGYNEQFF
>NA|NA|TRBV6-5|15|TRBJ1-5
TGTGCCAGCGCCAAATCACTGATAAGCAATCAGCCCCAGCATTTT
CASAKSLISNQPQHF
>NA|NA|TRBV11-2|15|TRBJ2-4
TGTGCCAGCAGGGGGGACATTTTAGCCAAAAACATTCAGTACTTC
CASRGDILAKNIQYF
>NA|NA|TRBV7-2|15|TRBJ2-5
TGTGCCAGCATTCTAGCGCCAGGGTTAAGAGAGACCCAGTACTTC
CASILAPGLRETQYF
>NA|NA|TRBV11-3|15|TRBJ1-2
TGTGCCAGCAGCTTAGATCGCGGACAGACTTATGGCTACACCTTC
CASSLDRGQTYGYTF
>NA|NA|TRBV9|14|TRBJ2-1
TGTGCCAGCAGCGTAGAGTTAGTTTACAATGAGCAGTTCTTC
CASSVELVYNEQFF
>NA|NA|TRBV4-1|17|TRBJ1-2
TGCGCCAGCAGCCAAGACGGCAGGGGCGGGGGGAGGTATGGCTACACCTTC
CASSQDGRGGGRYGYTF
>NA|TRBD1|TRBV28|15|TRBJ1-1
TGTGCCAGCAGTCCATCGGACAGGGAGAACACTGAAGCTTTCTTT
CASSPSDRENTEAFF
>NA|NA|TRBV15|17|TRBJ2-2
TGTGCCACCAGCAGAGGGTTGGCAGGAAAGAACACCGGGGAGCTGTTTTTT
CATSRGLAGKNTGELFF
>NA|NA|TRBV6-2/TRBV6-3|13|TRBJ2-5
TGTGCCAGCAGCCAACTAGGAGGACTGATCCAGTACTTC
CASSQLGGLIQYF
>NA|TRBD2|TRBV28|11|TRBJ2-5
TGTGCCAGCAGTATAGGACTAGCTTTCTACTTC
CASSIGLAFYF
>NA|TRBD1|TRBV5-4|12|TRBJ1-1
TGTGCCAGCACTGACAGGGACACTGAAGCTTTCTTT
CASTDRDTEAFF
>once|TRBD1|TRBV5-4|15|TRBJ2-7
TGTGCCAGCAGCCCTACACAGGGGGCGGCCTACGAGCAGTACTTC
CASSPTQGAAYEQYF
>NA|TRBD2|TRBV5-4|16|TRBJ2-2
TGTGCCAGCAGCTTGCCGGCGGGGGGGCTGACCGGGGAGCTGTTTTTT
CASSLPAGGLTGELFF
>few|NA|TRBV29-1|17|TRBJ2-7
TGCAGCTCCCTCCTTTGTAGAAGCAGGAAACGCCCTACGGAGCAGTACTTC
CSSLLCRSRKRPTEQYF
>NA|TRBD1|TRBV7-2|16|TRBJ1-6
TGTGCCAGCAGCTTAGATGGGACAGGGAACAATTCACCCCTCCACTTT
CASSLDGTGNNSPLHF
>NA|NA|TRBV5-1|14|TRBJ2-3
TGCGCCAGCAGCTTGGGGGGCTATACAGATACGCAGTATTTT
CASSLGGYTDTQYF
>NA|TRBD2|TRBV28|15|TRBJ2-5
TGTGCCAGCAGTCGCCCGGGACTAGGCCTTGAGACCCAGTACTTC
CASSRPGLGLETQYF
>NA|NA|TRBV6-5|15|TRBJ1-4
TGTGCCAGCAGCTCCAGGGCTGCAACTAATGAAAAACTGTTTTTT
CASSSRAATNEKLFF
>few|TRBD2|TRBV7-8|12|TRBJ2-5
TGTGCCAGCAGCTTAGCGGGGAGGGACCAGTACTTC
CASSLAGRDQYF
>NA|NA|TRBV29-1|14|TRBJ2-4
TGCAGCGTTGCGCCCTTACTAGCCAAAAACATTCAGTACTTC
CSVAPLLAKNIQYF
>NA|NA|TRBV19|15|TRBJ1-5
TGTGCCAGTAGTATCCAGCAGGGCCGGAATCAGCCCCAGCATTTT
CASSIQQGRNQPQHF
>NA|TRBD1|TRBV19|14|TRBJ1-5
TGTGCCAGCCAGGACAGGGGGTATTATCAGCCCCAGCATTTT
CASQDRGYYQPQHF
>NA|TRBD2|TRBV6-5|14|TRBJ2-5
TGTGCCAGCAGGACCGGGACTAGTCAGGAGACCCAGTACTTC
CASRTGTSQETQYF
>NA|TRBD2|TRBV9|15|TRBJ2-3
TGTGCCAGCAGTGCAACTAGCGGTAGCACAGATACGCAGTATTTT
CASSATSGSTDTQYF
>NA|TRBD1|TRBV7-2|15|TRBJ2-5
TGTGCCAGCAGCCCACAGGGGAACCAGGGAGAGACCCAGTACTTC
CASSPQGNQGETQYF
>NA|NA|TRBV9|16|TRBJ2-5
TGTGCCAGCAGCGTAGCCCCGGCAGCGGAGCAAGAGACCCAGTACTTC
CASSVAPAAEQETQYF
>NA|NA|TRBV7-2|13|TRBJ2-2
TGTGCCAGCAGCCCAGGTCCGACCGGGGAGCTGTTTTTT
CASSPGPTGELFF
>once|NA|TRBV24-1|15|TRBJ2-5
TGTGCCACCAGTGATTCCCAGGGCACCCAAGAGACCCAGTACTTC
CATSDSQGTQETQYF
>NA|NA|TRBV5-1|16|TRBJ1-6
TGCGCCAGCAGCCCCCGGGTGAGCTCCTATAATTCACCCCTCCACTTT
CASSPRVSSYNSPLHF
>NA|NA|TRBV2|13|TRBJ1-1
TGTGCCAGCAGTGAAGTTCGGAGGAAGGAAGCTTTCTTT
CASSEVRRKEAFF
>NA|NA|TRBV5-5|14|TRBJ2-7
TGTGCCAGCAGCTTAGAAGACGGCAGGTACGAGCAGTACTTC
CASSLEDGRYEQYF
>NA|NA|TRBV9|15|TRBJ2-3
TGTGCCAGCAGCGTAGTGGGCAGTTCCACAGATACGCAGTATTTT
CASSVVGSSTDTQYF
>NA|TRBD2|TRBV11-3|12|TRBJ2-1
TGTGCCAGCAGTAACGCGGGAGATGAGCAGTTCTTC
CASSNAGDEQFF
>once|NA|TRBV29-1|15|TRBJ1-2
TGCAGCGTTGTCGATTTTAAGGGGGGGCTAAATGGCTACACCTTC
CSVVDFKGGLNGYTF